This T cell receptor beta chain originates from a study of cytomegalovirus exposure and HLA in healthy donors. Study findings and constraints: Three chains linked to CMV were shown in vitro to be specific for CMV antigens.

As concerns this clone: As yet, its antigen is unknown.

Clones were sequenced by immunoSEQ multiplex PCR, and TCRdb holds only the in-frame ones, with some missing. The repertoire holds over 200,000 clones, with about nine tenths as singletons. The CDR3 has 13 amino acids. V was clipped by 8 bases and J by 3 bases, with 14 bases between them. The germline V gene encodes CDR1 GTSNPN and CDR2 SVGIG (reference sequence). The chain joins TRBV30 to TRBJ2-1, with D possibly matching TRBD2 (5 bases). This clonotype was sampled from a young woman in good health and CMV-seropositive. Input material: PBMCs. The CDR3 sequence is CATRGGRYNEQFF. CDR3 nucleotides: TGTGCCACACGGGGTGGGCGCTACAATGAGCAGTTCTTC.